The sequence of this T cell receptor beta chain was determined in a study of T cells in Graves' hyperthyroidism and ophthalmopathy. In its sample, this clonotype was seen a few times. The CDR3 length is 18 residues. Trimming at V came to 3 bases and at J to 4 bases, leaving 10 bases not matched to a gene. CDR1 and CDR2 from the germline V gene are SGHTA and FQGTGA. Template material for amplifying TCR beta CDR3 regions consisted of RNA transcripts. An initial round of RT-PCR targeting the TCR CDR3 relied on the HTBI primer set. One entry per CDR3 protein results from TCRdb running MiXCR on the multiplex PCR reads. The sample shows approximately 590,000 distinct CDR3 sequences, less than 20% of them seen only once.

The sample comprised blood. This sequence joins TRBV7-3 and TRBJ2-2; 11 nucleotides match TRBD2. The origin of this receptor is a woman aged 25 to 39 with Graves' hyperthyroidism. The DNA for the CDR3 is TGTGCCAGCAGCTTTAAACTAGCGGGAGAGGCCGGCACCGGGGAGCTGTTTTTT. It codes for CASSFKLAGEAGTGELFF.